What follows describes a single TCR beta chain. These data belong to a study of shared clonotypes between healthy human individuals. Overall study: Each donor had three CD4 naive, three CD4 memory, two CD8 naive and one CD8 memory plate.

The repertoire was sequenced with immunoSEQ multiplex PCR; TCRdb's copy has only in-frame clones and lacks some. The sample records some 2.4 million clones, approximately 93% being singletons. The germline gives CDR1 MNHEY, CDR2 SMNVEV (reference sequence). This CDR3 has 11 amino acids. The chain uses TRBV27 and TRBJ2-5; D is ambiguous. The end of the DNA is better explained by TRBJ2-7, so the J call may be wrong. The source of this sequence is a young man in good health. Some clones in this sample may be carry-over from other donors' samples. The sample was naive CD4+ T cells from PBMCs. Documented subset: CD45RA+ positively selected. The CDR3, as DNA: TGTGCCAGCAGTAACTTCTACGAGCAGTACTTC. Residues: CASSNFYEQYF.